The 22 T cell receptor beta chains below all came from one sample that was sequenced in a study of OX40 agonist ivuxolimab in advanced cancers. Using immunoSEQ multiplex PCR, the repertoire was profiled, and TCRdb retains in-frame clones only, with some absent. The table lists roughly 75,000 clones, 75% to 90% of them singletons. The sample in question was CD4+ or CD8+ T cells sorted from blood, obtained in a trial of the OX40 agonist ivuxolimab. All receptors come from an adult with an advanced solid tumor such as melanoma, head and neck, liver or kidney cancer.

This sequence joins TRBV7-9 and TRBJ2-5, with TRBD2 matching over 8 bases. Germline CDR1 reads SEHNR; CDR2 reads FQNEAQ (reference sequence). The CDR3 has 14 residues. V shed 3 bases, J shed 5 bases, and the junction held 5 bases outside the gene matches. The CDR3 sequence is CASSFRGGHETQYF. For the CDR3, the DNA is TGTGCCAGCAGCTTTCGGGGGGGCCATGAGACCCAGTACTTC.

The chain couples TRBV5-6 to TRBJ2-7; perhaps D is TRBD1 or TRBD2 (5 bases each). The CDR3 extends over 14 amino acids. The germline V and J ends were trimmed by 3 bases and 3 bases, with 13 bases remaining between them. Looked up from germline, CDR1 is SGHDT and CDR2 is YYEEEE. CDR3 loop: CASSSSWGYYEQYF. DNA of the CDR3: TGTGCCAGCAGCTCAAGCTGGGGGTACTACGAGCAGTACTTC.

The chain uses TRBV2 and TRBJ2-2; perhaps TRBD1 as D (5 bases). V was clipped by 7 bases and J by 1 base, with 10 bases between them. Germline lookup yields CDR1 SNHLY and CDR2 FYNNEI. There are 14 residues in the CDR3. The DNA for the CDR3 is TGTGCCAGCAAGGGCCAGGGGAACACCGGGGAGCTGTTTTTT. Translated, it gives CASKGQGNTGELFF.

V is TRBV5-4 and J is TRBJ1-2; no clear D. In germline, CDR1 is SGHNT, CDR2 YYREEE (reference sequence). V lost 0 bases and J 3 bases, leaving 6 bases between the germline ends. There are 13 residues in the CDR3. The DNA for the CDR3 is TGTGCCAGCAGCTTGGACGCTGACTATGGCTACACCTTC. This codes for CASSLDADYGYTF.

The J gene is TRBJ1-4, the V gene TRBV4-1; tentative D call: TRBD1 (6 bases). This CDR3 spans 17 amino acids. Trimming took off 4 bases at V and 0 bases at J, with 15 bases between the two ends. From germline, CDR1 is MGHRA and CDR2 YSYEKL. The CDR3 sequence is CASSPKGGHATNEKLFF. The CDR3 DNA reads TGCGCCAGCAGCCCCAAGGGGGGGCACGCAACTAATGAAAAACTGTTTTTT.

The V call is TRBV7-2, the J call TRBJ2-7; a possible D gene is TRBD1 (5 bases). This CDR3 is built from 14 residues. Trimming left V 5 bases short and J 9 bases short, with 20 bases between. Germline values: CDR1 SGHTA, CDR2 FQGNSA. CDR3 region: CASSPQRQGEAQYF. DNA of the CDR3: TGTGCCAGCAGCCCTCAAAGGCAGGGCGAAGCGCAGTACTTC.

The sample holds a few counts of this clone. The gene calls are TRBV12-5 and TRBJ2-3, with D perhaps assigned TRBD1 or TRBD2 (6 bases each). The germline CDR1 and CDR2 sequences are LGHNT and FRNRAP. The ends were cut back, 0 bases at V and 3 bases at J, with 31 bases in the middle. CDR3 length: 22 residues. The CDR3 here is CASGLVLLYTGFGGHRTDTQYF. CDR3 nucleotides: TGTGCTAGTGGTTTGGTCCTCCTCTATACAGGATTCGGGGGACACCGAACAGATACGCAGTATTTT.

The gene calls are TRBV5-5 and TRBJ2-1, with D tentatively TRBD2 (5 bases). CDR3 size: 17 residues. Germline lookup yields CDR1 SGHKS and CDR2 YYEKEE (reference sequence). Deletions cut 1 base from V and 6 bases from J, with 20 bases between. Here the CDR3 DNA reads TGTGCCAGCAGCTTGACAAGGACTCCTGGGGTTGGCAATGAGCAGTTCTTC. This gives the protein CASSLTRTPGVGNEQFF.

V gene TRBV11-2 combines with J gene TRBJ2-2, with D unresolved. The germline gives CDR1 SGHAT, CDR2 FQNNGV. V was clipped by 2 bases and J by 3 bases, with 4 bases between them. The CDR3 sequence is 13 residues long. The CDR3, as DNA: TGTGCCAGCAGCTTATACGACACCGGGGAGCTGTTTTTT. It is translated as CASSLYDTGELFF.

V usage is TRBV7-9 and J usage is TRBJ2-3; 10 positions match TRBD2. The CDR3 spans 19 residues. CDR1 and CDR2 from the germline V gene are SEHNR and FQNEAQ (reference sequence). V was pared by 5 bases and J by 0 bases, with 14 bases of the junction left unmatched. In DNA, the CDR3 is TGTGCCAGCAGCCCCCATCGGGCTAGCGGGGGCCTGAGCACAGATACGCAGTATTTT. It specifies CASSPHRASGGLSTDTQYF.

This CDR3 reads CASSQEGPSTEAFF. In DNA, the CDR3 is TGTGCCAGCAGCCAAGAGGGACCCAGCACTGAAGCTTTCTTT. V gene TRBV7-3 combines with J gene TRBJ1-1; perhaps TRBD1 as D (5 bases). CDR1 is SGHTA and CDR2 is FQGTGA in the germline V gene. This CDR3 contains 14 residues. V lost 5 bases, J lost 4 bases, and 14 bases lay in between.

This chain links TRBV7-9 with TRBJ1-3; D is possibly TRBD1 (6 bases). Trimming took 5 bases from V and 0 from J, leaving 17 bases between them. This CDR3 is 17 amino acids long. In germline, CDR1 is SEHNR, CDR2 FQNEAQ (reference sequence). Here the CDR3 DNA reads TGTGCCAGCAGCCCGGCGGGGGGCCTACCCTCTGGAAACACCATATATTTT. Its translation: CASSPAGGLPSGNTIYF.

This clone came up once. The chain couples TRBV21-1 to TRBJ1-5. TRBV21-1 is a pseudogene. The CDR3 runs to 10 residues. The CDR3 region is CQRGDQPQHF. The CDR3 nucleotides read TGCCAAAGGGGGGATCAGCCCCAGCATTTT.

This clone was counted between two and nine times. The gene calls are TRBV5-1 and TRBJ2-7, with 9 bases that match TRBD1. Germline V CDR1 and CDR2: SGHRS, YFSETQ. The CDR3 consists of 15 residues. V lost 6 bases, J lost 0 bases, and 7 bases stayed unmatched. The DNA for the CDR3 is TGCGCCAGCAACTTTCGGGACAGGGCCTCCTACGAGCAGTACTTC. It is translated as CASNFRDRASYEQYF.

The chain recombines TRBV2 with TRBJ2-2; D is unresolved. Trimming cost V 6 bases and J 2 bases, with 7 bases left between them. CDR1 SNHLY and CDR2 FYNNEI come from the germline V gene. The CDR3 sequence is 13 residues long. The CDR3 DNA follows: TGTGCCAGCAGGCGGATAAACACCGGGGAGCTGTTTTTT. It translates to CASRRINTGELFF.

In DNA form, the CDR3 reads TGTGCCAGCAGACGGACAACGGGAGGTGAAAAACTGTTTTTT. It translates to CASRRTTGGEKLFF. This chain connects TRBV6-1 to TRBJ1-4; a possible D gene is TRBD1 (5 bases). Trimming took off 6 bases at V and 7 bases at J, with 15 bases between the two ends. Germline V gene data show CDR1 as MNHNS and CDR2 as SASEGT. The CDR3 sequence is 14 residues long.

V usage is TRBV6-5 and J usage is TRBJ2-3, with D possibly TRBD1 on 6 matching bases. Trimming removed 2 bases from V and 0 bases from J, with 9 bases in between. Germline CDR1 is MNHEY and CDR2 is SVGAGI. The CDR3 runs 15 residues. CDR3 in amino acids: CASSYRTASTDTQYF. In DNA, the CDR3 is TGTGCCAGCAGTTACAGGACAGCTAGCACAGATACGCAGTATTTT.

The chain joins TRBV5-5 to TRBJ1-3, with a weak D call TRBD1 (6 bases). Germline V gene sequence: CDR1 SGHKS, CDR2 YYEKEE (reference sequence). Trimming removed 0 bases at V and 0 bases at J, with 10 bases between. This CDR3 contains 16 residues. CDR3 sequence: CASSLVGHSSGNTIYF. In DNA form, the CDR3 reads TGTGCCAGCAGCTTGGTGGGACACAGCTCTGGAAACACCATATATTTT.

The genes are TRBV5-6 and TRBJ1-1; 12 bases agree with TRBD1. CDR1 and CDR2 from the germline V gene are SGHDT and YYEEEE. The CDR3 contains 15 residues. Trimming removed 3 bases from V and 7 bases from J; junction bases left unmatched: 7. CDR3 amino acids: CASSWRDRGRIEAFF. In DNA form, the CDR3 reads TGTGCCAGCAGCTGGAGGGACAGGGGGCGCATTGAAGCTTTCTTT. The variable domain in full, completed from reference TRBV5-6 and TRBJ1-1, reads DAGVTQSPTHLIKTRGQQVTLRCSPKSGHDTVSWYQQALGQGPQFIFQYYEEEERQRGNFPDRFSGHQFPNYSSELNVNALLLGDSALYLCASSWRDRGRIEAFFGQGTRLTVV.

In this sample, this clone turned up a few times. This chain uses TRBV16 with TRBJ2-1; TRBD2 aligns across 8 bases. The CDR3 is made up of 16 amino acids. The V gene end was trimmed by 3 bases and the J gene end by 4 bases; junction bases not matched to a gene: 8. Germline V CDR1 and CDR2: KGHSY, FQNENV. CDR3: CASSQSGGQGYNEQFF. CDR3 nucleotide sequence: TGTGCCAGCAGCCAGAGCGGGGGTCAGGGGTACAATGAGCAGTTCTTC.

The chain recombines TRBV11-2 with TRBJ2-5, with D tentatively TRBD1 or TRBD2 (5 bases each). The CDR3 totals 14 residues. Germline-derived CDR1 and CDR2 are SGHAT and FQNNGV. The V end was cut by 0 bases, the J end by 7 bases, with 12 bases between. The CDR3, as DNA: TGTGCCAGCAGCTTAGATTCCCCTGGGGGGACCCAGTACTTC. Residues: CASSLDSPGGTQYF. Combining the CDR3 with reference TRBV11-2 and TRBJ2-5 gives the whole variable domain EAGVAQSPRYKIIEKRQSVAFWCNPISGHATLYWYQQILGQGPKLLIQFQNNGVVDDSQLPKDRFSAERLKGVDSTLKIQPAKLEDSAVYLCASSLDSPGGTQYFGPGTRLLVL.

Only one count was recorded for this clone. The chain joins TRBV5-4 to TRBJ2-5, with D possibly matching TRBD2 (6 bases). The CDR3 sequence is 13 residues long. V dropped 2 bases and J dropped 5 bases, with 10 bases sitting between them. Germline V gene data show CDR1 as SGHNT and CDR2 as YYREEE (reference sequence). CDR3 DNA: TGTGCCAGCAGCTTTAGGGCGGGGGAGACCCAGTACTTC. Translating gives CASSFRAGETQYF.